One and the same sample provided the 29 T cell receptor beta chains below, sequenced in a study of shared clonotypes between healthy human individuals. Using immunoSEQ multiplex PCR, the repertoire was profiled, and TCRdb retains in-frame clones only, with some absent. The sample lists 980,000 or so clones, 76% seen once, with about 1.5% in the top ten. Input material: memory CD4+ T cells sorted from blood. Sample subset: CD45RA-negative fraction. The receptors originated from a man aged 18 to 35 in good health.

The chain combines TRBV4-1 with TRBJ2-3; D is unclear. The germline CDR1 and CDR2 sequences are MGHRA and YSYEKL. The CDR3 spans 14 residues. V gave up 4 bases and J gave up 6 bases, with 14 bases separating them. CDR3 in amino acids: CASSLYDSTDTQYF. The CDR3 region has the DNA TGCGCCAGCAGCCTTTATGACTCTACGGATACGCAGTATTTT.

This clone was seen at least ten times. The rearrangement uses TRBV18 and TRBJ2-3, with 7 bases aligning to TRBD2. V dropped 5 bases and J dropped 1; count of bases not matched to a gene: 6. The CDR3 runs 15 residues. Germline V gene data show CDR1 as KGHSH and CDR2 as LQKENI. The CDR3 region is CASSSQAGGTDTQYF. The CDR3 bases are TGTGCCAGCTCATCCCAGGCGGGGGGCACAGATACGCAGTATTTT.

This chain joins TRBV7-2 and TRBJ1-4, with TRBD1 as a possible D gene (5 bases). Germline loops: CDR1 SGHTA, CDR2 FQGNSA. The CDR3 covers 14 residues. V shed 5 bases and J shed 8 bases, with 15 bases lying between them. The CDR3 loop reads CASSASGKSEKLFF. Written as DNA, the CDR3 is TGTGCCAGCAGCGCATCAGGGAAGAGCGAAAAACTGTTTTTT.

J is TRBJ2-7 and V is TRBV7-2; D might be TRBD1 (5 bases). Germline V CDR1 and CDR2: SGHTA, FQGNSA. Trimming took 5 bases from V and 2 from J, leaving 13 bases between them. The CDR3 sequence is 14 residues long. The CDR3 spells CASSLQGPAYEQYF. In DNA, the CDR3 is TGTGCCAGCAGCCTTCAGGGCCCAGCCTACGAGCAGTACTTC.

There are a few counts of this clone. J is TRBJ1-6 and V is TRBV11-2; no reliable D call. CDR3 size: 14 residues. V gave up 3 bases and J gave up 7 bases, with 10 bases separating them. Looked up from germline, CDR1 is SGHAT and CDR2 is FQNNGV. CDR3 residues: CASSFGSWNSPLHF. CDR3 coding DNA: TGTGCCAGCAGCTTTGGCAGTTGGAATTCACCCCTCCACTTT.

The chain recombines TRBV6-1 with TRBJ1-5, with D unresolved. Germline loops: CDR1 MNHNS, CDR2 SASEGT. The CDR3 totals 12 residues. V gave up 5 bases and J gave up 5 bases, with 7 bases separating them. The CDR3 nucleotides are TGTGCCAGCAGTCCTCGGCATCAGCCCCAGCATTTT. This translates into CASSPRHQPQHF.

CDR3: CASSGTGEDTQYF. The CDR3 nucleotides read TGTGCCAGCTCTGGGACAGGGGAGGATACGCAGTATTTT. The chain is built from TRBV18 and TRBJ2-3; 10 positions match TRBD1. The germline V gene encodes CDR1 KGHSH and CDR2 LQKENI. The V and J ends lost 6 bases and 6 bases, in that order; junction bases with no gene match: 3. The CDR3 consists of 13 residues.

A note on this clone: This could be a read error, since a much larger clone is one nucleotide away. This chain joins TRBV27 and TRBJ2-5; 11 bases agree with TRBD1. The ends lost 7 bases at V and 5 bases at J; junction bases unmatched: 9. The germline V gene has CDR1 MNHEY and CDR2 SMNVEV (reference sequence). The CDR3 contains 15 residues. The chain's CDR3 is CASNSGQGARETQYF. The CDR3 region has the DNA TGTGCCAGCAATAGCGGACAGGGGGCGCGGGAGACCCAGTACTTC.

The chain links TRBV14 to TRBJ1-2, with a possible D match to TRBD1 (6 bases). CDR1 and CDR2 from the germline V gene are SGHDN and FVKESK. V shed 1 base and J shed 13 bases, with 22 bases lying between them. The length of the CDR3 is 15 residues. In DNA, the CDR3 is TGTGCCAGCAGCCAAGGCACAAGCGGGACATTGAATTTCACCTTC. It codes for CASSQGTSGTLNFTF. Full variable domain (outside the CDR3, taken from reference TRBV14 and TRBJ1-2): EAGVTQFPSHSVIEKGQTVTLRCDPISGHDNLYWYRRVMGKEIKFLLHFVKESKQDESGMPNNRFLAERTGGTYSTLKVQPAELEDSGVYFCASSQGTSGTLNFTFGSGTRLTVV.

The chain recombines TRBV28 with TRBJ1-2; D remains unclear. V was pared by 4 bases and J by 8 bases, with 11 bases between. The CDR3 totals 12 residues. Germline V gene lookup returns CDR1 MDHEN and CDR2 SYDVKM. CDR3 region: CASSSSGRGYTF. The CDR3 DNA follows: TGTGCCAGCAGTTCTTCTGGAAGGGGCTACACCTTC.

The chain's CDR3 is CASSGRGGAIYGYTF. The CDR3 DNA follows: TGCGCCAGCAGTGGGCGAGGGGGCGCGATCTATGGCTACACCTTC. The chain carries TRBV4-3 and TRBJ1-2; 7 bases map to TRBD1. The CDR3 contains 15 residues. Trimming removed 6 bases from V and 4 bases from J; junction bases left unmatched: 11. The V gene's germline CDR1 is LGHNA and CDR2 YSLEER.

This clone was observed once. The V gene is TRBV29-1, the J gene TRBJ1-5; D might be TRBD1 (6 bases). CDR3 length equals 12 residues. V was pared by 4 bases and J by 5 bases, with 9 bases between. Germline V gene data show CDR1 as SQVTM and CDR2 as ANQGSEA. CDR3: CSVAGADQPQHF. In nucleotides, the CDR3 is TGCAGCGTTGCAGGGGCCGATCAGCCCCAGCATTTT.

The chain links TRBV30 to TRBJ2-5, with D uncertain. The CDR3 contains 11 residues. Trimming cost V 2 bases and J 10 bases, with 11 bases left between them. The germline gives CDR1 GTSNPN, CDR2 SVGIG (reference sequence). The CDR3, as DNA: TGTGCCTGGAGTTTGATGGAAGACCAGTACTTC. Translation gives CAWSLMEDQYF.

This chain connects TRBV2 to TRBJ2-6; D not certain. This CDR3 comprises 14 residues. The germline V and J ends were trimmed by 7 bases and 2 bases, with 9 bases remaining between them. The V gene's germline CDR1 is SNHLY and CDR2 FYNNEI. CDR3 region: CASTEAPGANVLTF. As DNA, the CDR3 is TGTGCCAGCACTGAGGCTCCTGGGGCCAACGTCCTGACTTTC.

The V call is TRBV6-1, the J call TRBJ1-1; maybe TRBD1 (5 bases). Trimming left V 6 bases short and J 3 bases short, with 17 bases between. This CDR3 has 15 residues. Per the germline V gene, CDR1 is MNHNS and CDR2 is SASEGT. In DNA, the CDR3 is TGTGCCAGCAGGCTGGGGCCGGGGTTCGACACTGAAGCTTTCTTT. Translation gives CASRLGPGFDTEAFF.

The chain recombines TRBV7-9 with TRBJ2-1, with 8 positions matching TRBD1. CDR1 is SEHNR and CDR2 is FQNEAQ in the germline V gene (reference sequence). J gave up 7 bases and V 3 bases, and 11 bases lay outside the gene matches. This CDR3 has 16 residues. Here the CDR3 reads CASSFWTGRPNNEQFF. The CDR3 DNA sequence: TGTGCCAGCAGCTTCTGGACAGGGAGGCCAAATAATGAGCAGTTCTTC.

This clone was observed a handful of times. V and J are TRBV5-6 and TRBJ1-6; 8 positions match TRBD1. There are 16 residues in the CDR3. Germline lookup yields CDR1 SGHDT and CDR2 YYEEEE. After removal of 3 bases from V and 0 bases from J, the junction contained 2 bases not matched to a gene. CDR3 DNA sequence: TGTGCCAGCAGCTGGACAGGGAGCTCCTATAATTCACCCCTCCACTTT. Its protein is CASSWTGSSYNSPLHF.

The chain has TRBV6-4 and TRBJ1-2; no clear D gene. In germline, CDR1 is MRHNA, CDR2 SNTAGT. The V end was cut by 3 bases, the J end by 4 bases, with 9 bases between. The CDR3 loop spans 13 amino acids. CDR3 sequence (DNA): TGTGCCAGCAGTGAAACAGCCTTCTATGGCTACACCTTC. Encoded protein: CASSETAFYGYTF.

There are a few counts of this clone. The chain recombines TRBV7-9 with TRBJ2-4; 12 bases are shared with TRBD2. Germline trimming cut 5 bases from V and 5 bases from J; bases unmatched to any gene: 10. Germline CDR1 reads SEHNR; CDR2 reads FQNEAQ (reference sequence). This CDR3 comprises 17 residues. CDR3 sequence reads: CASSAASGGVYENIQYF. CDR3 nucleotide sequence: TGTGCCAGCAGCGCAGCTAGCGGGGGGGTGTACGAAAACATTCAGTACTTC.

The chain couples TRBV2 to TRBJ1-5, with unresolved D. Germline V gene sequence: CDR1 SNHLY, CDR2 FYNNEI. The CDR3 spans 14 residues. V was clipped by 2 bases and J by 1 base, with 6 bases between them. CDR3 region: CASSERPSNQPQHF. Written as DNA, the CDR3 is TGTGCCAGCAGTGAACGGCCAAGCAATCAGCCCCAGCATTTT.

About this clone: This may stem from a read error, because a much larger clone lies one nucleotide away. Other DNA sequences within the sample encode an identical CDR3. The chain couples TRBV5-1 to TRBJ1-1; D unresolved. Germline V gives CDR1 SGHRS, CDR2 YFSETQ. The length of the CDR3 is 14 residues. V lost 1 base and J lost 0, with 7 bases in between. CDR3 amino acids: CASSLYGVNTEAFF. Here the CDR3 DNA reads TGCGCCAGCAGCTTGTACGGGGTGAACACTGAAGCTTTCTTT.

CDR3 amino acids: CASSLVAATEAFF. The CDR3 DNA reads as TGTGCCAGCAGCTTGGTGGCGGCCACTGAAGCTTTCTTT. J is TRBJ1-1 and V is TRBV5-4; D is unresolved. V dropped 0 bases and J dropped 4 bases, with 7 bases sitting between them. CDR1 SGHNT and CDR2 YYREEE come from the germline V gene (reference sequence). The length of the CDR3 is 13 residues. Full variable domain (outside the CDR3, taken from reference TRBV5-4 and TRBJ1-1): ETGVTQSPTHLIKTRGQQVTLRCSSQSGHNTVSWYQQALGQGPQFIFQYYREEENGRGNFPPRFSGLQFPNYSSELNVNALELDDSALYLCASSLVAATEAFFGQGTRLTVV.

Comment on this clone: At one end, the junction sequence differs from germline, possibly due to a read error. This chain links TRBV18 with TRBJ2-1; D is unclear. CDR1 is KGHSH, CDR2 LQKENI, per germline. The CDR3 contains 13 residues. The CDR3 sequence is CASSPGVGGAAVF. The CDR3 bases are TGTGCCAGCTCACCAGGAGTAGGCGGCGCCGCGGTCTTC.

Note on this clone: At one end, the junction sequence differs from germline, possibly due to a read error. The chain has TRBV30 and TRBJ1-3; tentative D call: TRBD1 (5 bases). Germline loops: CDR1 GTSNPN, CDR2 SVGIG (reference sequence). The CDR3 length is 14 residues. CDR3 bases: TGTGCCTGGAGTGACAGGATCACTGGCAACACCATATATTTT. Amino acid sequence: CAWSDRITGNTIYF. Supplemented by reference TRBV30 and TRBJ1-3, the full variable domain reads SQTIHQWPATLVQPVGSPLSLECTVEGTSNPNLYWYRQAAGRGLQLLFYSVGIGQISSEVPQNLSASRPQDRQFILSSKKLLLSDSGFYLCAWSDRITGNTIYFGEGSWLTVV.

Only a few counts were recorded for this clone. The chain joins TRBV6-1 to TRBJ2-1; no reliable D call. Deletions cut 0 bases from V and 2 bases from J, with 5 bases between. CDR1 is MNHNS and CDR2 is SASEGT in the germline V gene. CDR3 size: 14 residues. The DNA of the CDR3 is TGTGCCAGCAGTGAAGCGGCCACCTACAATGAGCAGTTCTTC. Translating gives CASSEAATYNEQFF.

The chain joins TRBV19 to TRBJ1-1; TRBD1 might be the D (6 bases). This CDR3 is 12 amino acids long. Deletions cut 4 bases from V and 11 bases from J, with 14 bases between. CDR1 and CDR2 (germline): LNHDA, SQIVND (reference sequence). CDR3 coding DNA: TGTGCCAGTAGTACCTGGACAGTAAGGGCTTTCTTT. Encoded protein: CASSTWTVRAFF.

The chain uses TRBV29-1 and TRBJ1-1; no definite D call. V dropped 4 bases and J dropped 0 bases, with 15 bases sitting between them. CDR1 is SQVTM and CDR2 is ANQGSEA in the germline V gene. The CDR3 consists of 15 residues. CDR3 residues: CSVVWGNGMNTEAFF. CDR3 coding DNA: TGCAGCGTTGTTTGGGGTAACGGAATGAACACTGAAGCTTTCTTT.

The V gene is TRBV23-1, the J gene TRBJ2-4, with D perhaps TRBD1 or TRBD2 (5 bases each). TRBV23-1 is an ORF, with its function uncertain. V was trimmed by 3 bases and J by 6 bases, leaving 18 bases between them. The CDR3 runs 16 residues. CDR3 residues: CASSQLFARDLNIQYF. The CDR3 DNA is TGCGCCAGCAGTCAGCTTTTTGCCAGGGACCTAAACATTCAGTACTTC.

This chain links TRBV9 with TRBJ1-1, with D possibly matching TRBD1 (6 bases). Germline-derived CDR1 and CDR2 are SGDLS and YYNGEE. Trimming removed 4 bases at V and 5 bases at J, with 15 bases between. The CDR3 is 14 residues long. The CDR3, as DNA: TGTGCCAGCAGCCCTAATCAGGGGTTAACTGAAGCTTTCTTT. Translation: CASSPNQGLTEAFF.